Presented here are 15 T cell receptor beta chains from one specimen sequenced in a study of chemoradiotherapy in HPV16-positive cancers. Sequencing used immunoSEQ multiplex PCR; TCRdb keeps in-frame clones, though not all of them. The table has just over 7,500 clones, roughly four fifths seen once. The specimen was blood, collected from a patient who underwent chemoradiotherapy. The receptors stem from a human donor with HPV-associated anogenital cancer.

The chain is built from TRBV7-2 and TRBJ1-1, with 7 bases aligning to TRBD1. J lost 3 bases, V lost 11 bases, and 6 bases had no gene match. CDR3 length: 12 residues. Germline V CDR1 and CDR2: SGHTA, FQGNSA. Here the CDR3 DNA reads TGTGCCGAGGGGGCGTCGGACACTGAAGCTTTCTTT. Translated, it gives CAEGASDTEAFF.

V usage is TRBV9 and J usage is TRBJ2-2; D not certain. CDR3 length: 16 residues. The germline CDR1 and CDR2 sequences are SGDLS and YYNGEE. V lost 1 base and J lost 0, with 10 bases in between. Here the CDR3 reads CASSVNPASNTGELFF. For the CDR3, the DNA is TGTGCCAGCAGCGTAAACCCAGCCTCGAACACCGGGGAGCTGTTTTTT.

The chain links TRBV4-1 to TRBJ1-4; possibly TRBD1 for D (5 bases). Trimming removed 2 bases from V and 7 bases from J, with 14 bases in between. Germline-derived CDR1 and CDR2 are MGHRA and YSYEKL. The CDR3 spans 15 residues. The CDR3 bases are TGCGCCAGCAGCCAATTTCACCTCGGGGCTGAAAAACTGTTTTTT. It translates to CASSQFHLGAEKLFF.

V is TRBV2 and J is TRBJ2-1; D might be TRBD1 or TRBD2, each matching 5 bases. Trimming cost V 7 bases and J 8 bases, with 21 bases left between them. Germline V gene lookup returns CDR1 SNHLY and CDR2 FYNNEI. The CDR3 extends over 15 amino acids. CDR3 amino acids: CASIRDQAGSDEQFF. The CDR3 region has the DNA TGTGCCAGCATTAGGGACCAAGCTGGTAGCGATGAGCAGTTCTTC.

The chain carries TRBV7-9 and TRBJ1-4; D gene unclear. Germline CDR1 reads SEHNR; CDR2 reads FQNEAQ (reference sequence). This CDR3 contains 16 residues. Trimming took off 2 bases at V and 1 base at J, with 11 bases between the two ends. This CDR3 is CASSLMGGGTNEKLFF. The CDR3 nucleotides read TGTGCCAGCAGCTTAATGGGTGGAGGAACTAATGAAAAACTGTTTTTT.

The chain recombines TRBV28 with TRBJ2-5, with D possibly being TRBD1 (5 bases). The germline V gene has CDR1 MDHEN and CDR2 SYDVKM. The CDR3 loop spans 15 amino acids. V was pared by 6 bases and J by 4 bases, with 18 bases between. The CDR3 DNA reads TGTGCCAGCAGAGGGGCTCGCCTGCAAACAGAGACCCAGTACTTC. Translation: CASRGARLQTETQYF.

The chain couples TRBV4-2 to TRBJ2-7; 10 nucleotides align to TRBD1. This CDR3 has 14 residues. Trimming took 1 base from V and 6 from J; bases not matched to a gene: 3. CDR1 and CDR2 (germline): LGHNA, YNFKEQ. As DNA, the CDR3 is TGTGCCAGCAGCCAAGGACAGGGGGCCAGCGAGCAGTACTTC. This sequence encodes CASSQGQGASEQYF.

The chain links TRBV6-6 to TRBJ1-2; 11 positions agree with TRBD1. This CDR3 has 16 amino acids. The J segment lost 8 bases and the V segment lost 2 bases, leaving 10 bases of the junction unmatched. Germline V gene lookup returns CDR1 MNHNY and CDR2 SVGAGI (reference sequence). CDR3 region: CASSYVFGQGAGGYTF. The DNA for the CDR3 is TGTGCCAGCAGTTACGTGTTCGGACAGGGGGCCGGAGGCTACACCTTC.

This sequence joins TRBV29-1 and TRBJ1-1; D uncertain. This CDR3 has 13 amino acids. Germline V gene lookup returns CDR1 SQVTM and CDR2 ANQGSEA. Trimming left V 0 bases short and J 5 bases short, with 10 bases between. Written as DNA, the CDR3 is TGCAGCGTTGAAGAAACATGGGGTACTGAAGCTTTCTTT. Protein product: CSVEETWGTEAFF.

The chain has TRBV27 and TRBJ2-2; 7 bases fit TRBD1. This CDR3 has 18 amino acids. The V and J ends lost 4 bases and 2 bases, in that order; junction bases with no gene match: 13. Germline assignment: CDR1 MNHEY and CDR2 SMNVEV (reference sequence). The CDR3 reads CASSSRDRSLVNTGELFF. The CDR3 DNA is TGTGCCAGCAGTTCCCGGGACAGATCACTCGTAAACACCGGGGAGCTGTTTTTT.

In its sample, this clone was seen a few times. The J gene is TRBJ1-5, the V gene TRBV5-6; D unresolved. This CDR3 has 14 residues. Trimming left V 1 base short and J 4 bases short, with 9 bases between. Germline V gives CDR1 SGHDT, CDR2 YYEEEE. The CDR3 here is CASSLLLGNQPQHF. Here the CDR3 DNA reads TGTGCCAGCAGCTTGCTGTTGGGAAATCAGCCCCAGCATTTT.

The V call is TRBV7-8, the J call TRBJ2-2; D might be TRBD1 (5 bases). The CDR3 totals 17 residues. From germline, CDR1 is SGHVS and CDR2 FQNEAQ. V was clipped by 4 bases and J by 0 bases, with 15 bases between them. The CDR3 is CASSSSGHATNTGELFF. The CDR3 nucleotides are TGTGCCAGCAGCTCCTCTGGACACGCCACGAACACCGGGGAGCTGTTTTTT.

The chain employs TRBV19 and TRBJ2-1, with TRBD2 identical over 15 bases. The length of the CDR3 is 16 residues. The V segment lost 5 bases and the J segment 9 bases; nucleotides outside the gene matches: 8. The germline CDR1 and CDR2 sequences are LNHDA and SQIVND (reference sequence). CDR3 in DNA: TGTGCCAGTAGTTTAGGACTAGCGGGGGGGCCCGGTGAGCAGTTCTTC. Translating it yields CASSLGLAGGPGEQFF. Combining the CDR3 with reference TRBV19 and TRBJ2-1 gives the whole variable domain DGGITQSPKYLFRKEGQNVTLSCEQNLNHDAMYWYRQDPGQGLRLIYYSQIVNDFQKGDIAEGYSVSREKKESFPLTVTSAQKNPTAFYLCASSLGLAGGPGEQFFGPGTRLTVL.

The CDR3 DNA reads TGTGCCAGCAGTAAAGACAGGGGTTTAAAAGATACGCAGTATTTT. Amino acids: CASSKDRGLKDTQYF. The V call is TRBV2, the J call TRBJ2-3; TRBD1 matches at 8 bases. J lost 5 bases, V lost 5 bases, and 9 bases had no gene match. The CDR3 loop spans 15 amino acids. In germline, CDR1 is SNHLY, CDR2 FYNNEI.

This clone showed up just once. The CDR3 is CASSVSGSLEQYF. The CDR3, as DNA: TGTGCCAGCAGTGTCTCGGGCTCGTTGGAGCAGTACTTC. The V and J genes are TRBV6-1 and TRBJ2-7; no clear D. The germline V gene encodes CDR1 MNHNS and CDR2 SASEGT. The CDR3 is 13 residues long. V lost 4 bases, J lost 7 bases, and 14 bases lay in between.